This T cell receptor (beta chain) is from a study of Graves' ophthalmopathy and Graves' hyperthyroidism. This clonotype was detected many times. The TCR beta CDR3 regions underwent amplification from RNA transcripts. HTBI primers were used in a first-round RT-PCR, which preceded a second-round multiplex PCR. Each CDR3 protein gets one entry after TCRdb re-called the multiplex PCR reads with MiXCR. The table has just over 600,000 distinct CDR3 sequences, 20% to 25% seen once. Each hyperthyroidism patient was newly diagnosed, with under 2 months' duration, and aged 18 to 65. Pregnancy or lactation, uncontrolled infections and other autoimmune diseases were grounds for excluding patients. The authors diagnosed from clinical symptoms, serum thyroxine, TRAb, thyroid ultrasound and orbital computed tomography. With 5 bases removed from V and 0 bases from J, the gap between germline ends came to 23 bases. CDR3 length: 19 amino acids.

This TCR was recovered from a woman between 18 and 29 years old with stable Graves' hyperthyroidism. Some clones in this sample may be carry-over from other donors' samples. The sequenced material came from peripheral blood. This chain joins TRBV12-3 or TRBV12-4 and TRBJ2-4; D tentatively reads TRBD1 or TRBD2 (6 bases each). The CDR3 reads CASSKGNREDLLAKNIQYF. The CDR3, as DNA: TGTGCCAGCAGTAAAGGAAACAGGGAGGACCTATTAGCCAAAAACATTCAGTACTTC.